Below, 20 T cell receptor beta chains from the same sample are listed, as sequenced in a study of regulatory T cells in long-lasting Graves disease. The time point is: newly diagnosed GD, antithyroid drugs for less than 3 months. Scientists built the TCR library using RNA that was extracted from PBMCs. Arm-PCR of CDR3 regions and iRepertoire HTBI primers were used to build TCR beta libraries. TCRdb called the multiplex PCR reads again in MiXCR, with one record for every CDR3 protein. This table has 350,000 to 500,000 distinct CDR3 sequences, 12% to 15% appearing once. These data were also reused for a study on T cells in Graves' hyperthyroidism and ophthalmopathy.

This specimen consisted of peripheral blood mononuclear cells (PBMCs), obtained at new diagnosis, from a patient treated with antithyroid drugs. These receptors were taken from a woman aged 45 to 65 with Graves disease.

At least ten counts were recorded for this clonotype. The chain has TRBV6-5 and TRBJ2-5; D ambiguous. The V and J ends lost 0 bases and 0 bases respectively, with 8 bases between them. CDR1 is MNHEY and CDR2 is SVGAGI in the germline V gene. The length of the CDR3 is 15 residues. CDR3 loop: CASSYSGTDQETQYF. In DNA form, the CDR3 reads TGTGCCAGCAGTTACTCGGGTACGGACCAAGAGACCCAGTACTTC.

This clonotype was picked up a small number of times. V usage is TRBV24-1 and J usage is TRBJ1-4, with D possibly TRBD1 on 5 matching bases. Trimming pared 1 base from V and 4 bases from J, leaving 9 bases between. The germline gives CDR1 KGHDR, CDR2 SFDVKD. This CDR3 region has 15 residues. The CDR3 nucleotides read TGTGCCACCAGTGATTTCGAGGGGAATAATGAAAAACTGTTTTTT. Amino acid sequence: CATSDFEGNNEKLFF.

This clonotype was seen many times. J is TRBJ2-5 and V is TRBV7-8, with TRBD2 identical over 8 bases. This CDR3 comprises 14 residues. Trimming removed 1 base from V and 6 bases from J; junction bases left unmatched: 4. CDR1 SGHVS and CDR2 FQNEAQ come from the germline V gene. CDR3 DNA sequence: TGTGCCAGCAGCTTAGGGACTAGCCTTCAGACCCAGTACTTC. Encoded protein: CASSLGTSLQTQYF.

This clonotype has more than one count but fewer than ten. The chain couples TRBV7-9 to TRBJ1-6; a possible D gene is TRBD1 (5 bases). The CDR3 runs to 15 residues. Germline assignment: CDR1 SEHNR and CDR2 FQNEAQ (reference sequence). With 5 bases removed from V and 15 bases from J, the gap between germline ends came to 23 bases. The CDR3 protein is CASSAGTLRGSVLHF. The CDR3 coding sequence is TGTGCCAGCAGCGCAGGGACTCTAAGGGGTTCAGTCCTCCACTTT.

This clonotype was recorded at least ten times. The CDR3 nucleotides read TGTGCCAGCAGTTACGGACTAGCGGCCTTCAATGAGCAGTTCTTC. Its protein is CASSYGLAAFNEQFF. The chain combines TRBV12-3 or TRBV12-4 with TRBJ2-1, with 10 bases that match TRBD2. The CDR3 consists of 15 residues. V lost 4 bases to trimming and J lost 6 bases; unmatched junction nucleotides: 6.

This clonotype has a handful of counts. The rearrangement uses TRBV11-2 and TRBJ1-6; TRBD1 aligns across 10 bases. Trimming took 4 bases from V and 6 from J; bases not matched to a gene: 3. Per germline, CDR1 SGHAT and CDR2 FQNNGV. CDR3 length equals 15 residues. CDR3: CASSSRTGGNSPLHF. CDR3 sequence (DNA): TGTGCCAGCAGCTCAAGGACAGGGGGTAATTCACCCCTCCACTTT. The full variable domain, completed using reference TRBV11-2 and TRBJ1-6, is EAGVAQSPRYKIIEKRQSVAFWCNPISGHATLYWYQQILGQGPKLLIQFQNNGVVDDSQLPKDRFSAERLKGVDSTLKIQPAKLEDSAVYLCASSSRTGGNSPLHFGNGTRLTVT.

V usage is TRBV25-1 and J usage is TRBJ1-4; no firm D call. The length of the CDR3 is 14 residues. The ends were cut back, 3 bases at V and 3 bases at J, with 8 bases in the middle. Looked up from germline, CDR1 is MGHDK and CDR2 is SYGVNS. CDR3 protein: CASSEGSPNEKLFF. The CDR3 DNA follows: TGTGCCAGCAGTGAGGGGAGCCCTAATGAAAAACTGTTTTTT.

The sample holds a few counts of this clonotype. CDR3 amino acids: CASSMGQRSGANVLTF. The DNA for the CDR3 is TGTGCCAGCAGTATGGGACAGCGCTCTGGGGCCAACGTCCTGACTTTC. The V call is TRBV6-1, the J call TRBJ2-6; 7 bases agree with TRBD1. CDR1 is MNHNS and CDR2 is SASEGT in the germline V gene. This CDR3 is 16 amino acids long. V lost 5 bases to trimming and J lost 0 bases; unmatched junction nucleotides: 4.

This clonotype turned up a few times. The chain is built from TRBV6-9 and TRBJ2-7; 9 bases agree with TRBD1. CDR1 and CDR2 (germline): MNHGY, SVAAGI. This CDR3 contains 17 residues. J lost 1 base, V lost 3 bases, and 10 bases had no gene match. CDR3 residues: CASSYGAPGQGSYEQYF. The CDR3 coding sequence is TGTGCCAGCAGTTACGGGGCCCCGGGACAGGGTTCCTACGAGCAGTACTTC.

Ten or more counts support this clonotype. This chain uses TRBV2 with TRBJ2-5; D remains ambiguous. Looked up from germline, CDR1 is SNHLY and CDR2 is FYNNEI. Between the trimmed V and J ends, which lost 7 bases and 3 bases, there was a span of 12 bases. This CDR3 is 13 amino acids long. Written as DNA, the CDR3 is TGTGCCAGCATGTCTGACTTAGAAGAGACCCAGTACTTC. Protein product: CASMSDLEETQYF.

Of note for this clonotype: This likely traces to a read error, being one base from a far larger clone. J is TRBJ2-3 and V is TRBV7-2; 9 nucleotides match TRBD2. The CDR3 length is 15 residues. From germline, CDR1 is SGHTA and CDR2 FQGNSA. V lost 5 bases to trimming and J lost 5 bases; unmatched junction nucleotides: 8. The CDR3 nucleotides read TGTGCCAGCAGCCAAGACTGGCGGGAGGGAGATACGCAGTATTTT. Translation: CASSQDWREGDTQYF.

This clonotype has more than one count but fewer than ten. This chain connects TRBV6-1 to TRBJ2-3; TRBD2 aligns across 11 bases. This CDR3 region has 15 residues. V shed 6 bases and J 9 bases; nucleotides not matched to a gene: 11. CDR1 is MNHNS, CDR2 SASEGT, per germline. CDR3 in DNA: TGTGCCAGCAGGAAGGTACTAGCGGGAGTGGCGACGCAGTATTTT. The encoded protein is CASRKVLAGVATQYF.

There are many counts of this clonotype. The genes are TRBV24-1 and TRBJ1-1, with 7 bases aligning to TRBD1. The CDR3 is made up of 15 amino acids. Germline assignment: CDR1 KGHDR and CDR2 SFDVKD. The junction had 9 bases not matched to a gene; V was cut back by 9 bases and J by 0 bases. The CDR3 DNA follows: TGTGCCACCTCCGTTAGAGGGGGCTTGAACACTGAAGCTTTCTTT. This sequence encodes CATSVRGGLNTEAFF.

This clonotype was picked up many times. This rearrangement joins TRBV11-1 to TRBJ2-1, with 9 bases that match TRBD1. V was pared by 3 bases and J by 3 bases, with 27 bases of the junction left unmatched. Germline V lookup: CDR1 SGHAT, CDR2 FQDESV (reference sequence). The CDR3 length is 23 residues. In DNA, the CDR3 is TGTGCCAGCAGCTTTCCGCGGCTTCCCAGACAGGGGGAGTTGGGGGAGCGCTACAATGAGCAGTTCTTC. It translates to CASSFPRLPRQGELGERYNEQFF.

This clonotype was detected ten times or more. J is TRBJ2-7 and V is TRBV6-5; TRBD2 matches 9 bases. The CDR3 totals 16 residues. The junction had 5 bases not matched to a gene; V was cut back by 0 bases and J by 2 bases. Germline CDR1 and CDR2: MNHEY and SVGAGI. CDR3 nucleotides: TGTGCCAGCAGTTACTCGAGACTAGCGGAAGCCTACGAGCAGTACTTC. It translates to CASSYSRLAEAYEQYF.

The rearrangement joins TRBV7-9 to TRBJ2-1; 7 bases are a match to TRBD2. This CDR3 has 15 amino acids. Germline CDR1 is SEHNR and CDR2 is FQNEAQ (reference sequence). Germline trimming cut 4 bases from V and 11 bases from J; bases unmatched to any gene: 14. The CDR3 DNA sequence: TGTGCCAGCAGCTCACCGGGGGGTTGGATAAGTCAGCAGTTCTTC. Translated: CASSSPGGWISQQFF. Drawing the rest from reference TRBV7-9 and TRBJ2-1, the complete variable domain is DTGVSQNPRHKITKRGQNVTFRCDPISEHNRLYWYRQTLGQGPEFLTYFQNEAQLEKSRLLSDRFSAERPKGSFSTLEIQRTEQGDSAMYLCASSSPGGWISQQFFGPGTRLTVL.

This chain links TRBV27 with TRBJ1-4; perhaps TRBD1 as D (5 bases). Trimming removed 6 bases from V and 10 bases from J, with 12 bases in between. Germline assignment: CDR1 MNHEY and CDR2 SMNVEV (reference sequence). This CDR3 has 12 residues. CDR3 sequence reads: CASSRVGGKLFF. The CDR3 bases are TGTGCCAGCAGCAGGGTGGGTGGAAAACTGTTTTTT. Full variable domain (rest looked up from reference TRBV27 and TRBJ1-4): EAQVTQNPRYLITVTGKKLTVTCSQNMNHEYMSWYRQDPGLGLRQIYYSMNVEVTDKGDVPEGYKVSRKEKRNFPLILESPSPNQTSLYFCASSRVGGKLFFGSGTQLSVL.

This clonotype was seen repeatedly, ten times or more. The chain has TRBV7-6 and TRBJ1-4; maybe TRBD1 (5 bases). The CDR3 is made up of 14 amino acids. Germline CDR1 is SGHVS and CDR2 is FNYEAQ. Trimming shortened V by 3 bases and J by 4 bases, and 9 bases separated the two germline ends. The CDR3 loop is CASSFAGYNEKLFF. The CDR3, as DNA: TGTGCCAGCAGCTTCGCAGGGTATAATGAAAAACTGTTTTTT.

This clonotype was detected a few times. This likely came from a read error, as a far larger clone is one base away. V gene TRBV7-2 combines with J gene TRBJ2-1; D remains unclear. The CDR3 has 15 residues. Trimming shortened V by 6 bases and J by 10 bases, and 22 bases separated the two germline ends. CDR1 is SGHTA, CDR2 FQGNSA, per germline. The DNA for the CDR3 is TGTGCCAGCAGTCGAAGCGACCCGAGCTCCTACGAGCAGTTCTTC. It encodes CASSRSDPSSYEQFF.

The chain carries TRBV7-3 and TRBJ2-1, with 13 nucleotides matching TRBD2. Trimming took 2 bases from V and 4 from J; bases not matched to a gene: 5. The germline CDR1 and CDR2 sequences are SGHTA and FQGTGA. This CDR3 region has 17 residues. CDR3 nucleotides: TGTGCCAGCAGCTTATCCCCGACTAGCGGGAGGTACAATGAGCAGTTCTTC. The encoded protein is CASSLSPTSGRYNEQFF. The full variable domain, completed using reference TRBV7-3 and TRBJ2-1, is GAGVSQTPSNKVTEKGKYVELRCDPISGHTALYWYRQSLGQGPEFLIYFQGTGAADDSGLPNDRFFAVRPEGSVSTLKIQRTERGDSAVYLCASSLSPTSGRYNEQFFGPGTRLTVL.